This record concerns one TCR beta chain sequence. This clone was picked up one time. Its antigen remains unidentified. Base qualities are not at hand, and no much larger clone is one base apart. TCRbeta CDR3 regions were sequenced with the immunoSEQ Assay. After extraction, genomic DNA underwent amplification by bias-controlled multiplex PCR, followed by high-throughput sequencing. The authors' pipeline ran thus. To quantify the absolute abundance of every unique TCRbeta CDR3 region, sequences were collapsed and filtered. Usable DNA was measured by amplifying reference genes present in all nucleated cells, and TCRbeta template counts were normalized to that usable DNA to estimate T cell fraction. Repertoire TCRs were annotated as SARS-CoV-2-specific by exact matching of V gene, CDR3 amino acid sequence and J gene to a known reactive TCR set. The reference SARS-CoV-2 TCR set was derived from MIRA and filtered for enrichment in COVID-19-positive ImmuneCODE repertoires, a step that removed public or cross-reactive TCRs. Drawing on the MIRA antigens, annotated TCRs were analysed further at the level of specific ORF or position within ORF. Breadth was defined as the number of annotated unique rearrangements divided by the total number of unique productive rearrangements, and depth was defined as the summed frequency of the annotated unique rearrangements. Two-sided Wilcoxon rank-sum tests were applied when comparing TCR breadth between groups. TCRdb took this table from immuneACCESS and kept in-frame rearrangements with V and J called. Such tables lack part of the clones; where checked against another copy, unresolved V genes explain under half of the gap, and the rest is unexplained. That table supplies the V and J calls and clone size; D and trimming were determined from the DNA. The sample table lists some 180,000 clones, around 88% of them with a count of one. The leading ten clones occupy 4.5% to 7.5% of the sample.

From a lookup of the germline V gene, CDR1 and CDR2 are KGHSH and LQKENI. V and J are trimmed by 2 bases and 6 bases, and the gene matches miss 6 bases of the junction. The CDR3 has 15 amino acids, counting the end cysteine and phenylalanine. Kept here is only the CDR3 DNA, which spans 45 bases and is read in frame from base 1. The sample originates from a study of Ad26.COV2.S vaccination and SARS-CoV-2 variants (dated by TCRdb to the early 2020s). Some background on the complete study: TCRbeta repertoire sequencing was used to assess the specificity and breadth of SARS-CoV-2-reactive T cell receptors after Ad26.COV2.S vaccination. The TCR-sequenced set comprised about 32 samples: around 20 Ad26.COV2.S vaccine recipients, 5 placebo recipients and 8 SARS-CoV-2 convalescent individuals. General conclusions and limits of the study: After vaccination, substantial breadth of spike-specific CD8+ and CD4+ T cell responses was reported. Higher spike-specific TCR breadth was observed in Ad26.COV2.S recipients than in placebo recipients (P = 0.0014). Non-spike TCR breadth was comparable between vaccine and placebo recipients, consistent with the vaccine containing only spike. It was noted by the authors that total T cell responses may have been underestimated by the TCR breadth and depth analyses.

The sample's time point label, decoded: individuals recovered from natural SARS-CoV-2 infection. The origin of this receptor is a human donor who had recovered from COVID-19. The specimen comprised peripheral blood, sampled after recovery from COVID-19. The V and J genes are TRBV18 and TRBJ1-4, and TRBD1 matches 7 of the central bases. The nucleotides are TGTGCCAGCTCACCAGTTAACAGGGGCGATGAAAAACTGTTTTTT. Its coded protein is CASSPVNRGDEKLFF.